Reported below is one T cell receptor beta chain. The sample originates from a study of blood T cell repertoires in COVID-19. Across the study: T cells, B-cell-depleted T cells, or PBMCs supplied cDNA or gDNA.

Generated by immunoSEQ multiplex PCR, the TCRdb table keeps only in-frame clones and is missing some. The table includes 50,000 to 70,000 clones, about nine tenths detected once. CDR3 length: 16 amino acids. V shed 2 bases and J shed 4 bases, with 17 bases lying between them. Germline CDR1 reads MNHNS; CDR2 reads SASEGT. This sequence originates from a man aged 55 to 70 with acute or convalescent COVID-19. The chain links TRBV6-1 to TRBJ1-2; D might be TRBD1 (5 bases). Sequenced sample: peripheral blood. The CDR3 protein is CASSETRDLGGYGYTF. DNA for the CDR3: TGTGCCAGCAGTGAAACCCGGGATCTCGGGGGCTATGGCTACACCTTC.